The rows below give T cell receptor beta chains drawn from one sample of a study of T cells after yellow fever vaccination. TCRdb itself ran the 5' RACE reads through MiXCR, one entry per CDR3 protein. The repertoire holds 340,000 or so distinct CDR3 sequences, with around 12% as singletons. The specimen comprised CD4+ T cells sorted from PBMCs, sampled 15 days after the yellow fever booster vaccination. These receptor sequences come from a man between 18 and 29 years old who received the YFV17D yellow fever vaccine. Both conserved end residues are part of each CDR3. A D gene is named only where the DNA matches it firmly. Size is stated for part of the rows, as once, few or many counts, or as a class when the clone is expanded.

D gene	V gene	J gene	clone size	CDR3 protein	CDR3 DNA
-	TRBV2	TRBJ2-1	-	CASLEEVGGHNEQFF	TGTGCCAGTCTAGAGGAGGTTGGGGGCCACAATGAGCAGTTCTTC
-	TRBV2	TRBJ2-5	-	CASRKDTGQETQYF	TGTGCCAGCAGGAAGGACACTGGACAAGAGACCCAGTACTTC
-	TRBV15	TRBJ1-4	many	CATSRDLAAGGKLFF	TGTGCCACCAGCAGAGATCTGGCGGCGGGCGGAAAACTGTTTTTT
TRBD2	TRBV20-1	TRBJ2-3	-	CSAGVAGGLQDTQYF	TGCAGTGCTGGGGTAGCGGGGGGCCTTCAAGATACGCAGTATTTT
-	TRBV19	TRBJ2-1	few	CASSSRTPRDEQFF	TGTGCCAGTAGTTCGCGCACGCCGAGGGATGAGCAGTTCTTC
TRBD1	TRBV11-2	TRBJ2-2	-	CASSSLRDRGAGELFF	TGTGCCAGCAGCTCTCTTAGGGACAGGGGGGCCGGGGAGCTGTTTTTT
-	TRBV10-2	TRBJ1-6	-	CASSDRAMGNSPLHF	TGCGCCAGCAGTGATCGGGCGATGGGTAATTCACCCCTCCACTTT
TRBD2	TRBV5-1	TRBJ2-5	many	CASSTYGGAQETQYF	TGCGCCAGCAGCACCTACGGGGGGGCCCAGGAGACCCAGTACTTC
-	TRBV30	TRBJ1-1	-	CAFLGDYTEAFF	TGTGCCTTTCTGGGTGACTACACTGAAGCTTTCTTT
TRBD1	TRBV20-1	TRBJ1-5	few	CSALSETGDSSNQPQHF	TGCAGTGCGCTATCTGAAACAGGGGACTCAAGCAATCAGCCCCAGCATTTT
-	TRBV6-5	TRBJ2-4	few	CASSYGRPQRAKNIQYF	TGTGCCAGCAGTTACGGGCGGCCCCAGAGGGCCAAAAACATTCAGTACTTC
-	TRBV7-2	TRBJ2-6	few	CASSFVETFAGANVLTF	TGTGCCAGCAGCTTCGTTGAAACCTTTGCTGGGGCCAACGTCCTGACTTTC
-	TRBV12-3/TRBV12-4	TRBJ2-7	-	CASSPSRYGHEQYF	TGTGCCAGCAGCCCGTCTAGGTACGGGCACGAGCAGTACTTC
TRBD2	TRBV4-2	TRBJ2-3	-	CASSQDLRLAGGTDTQYF	TGTGCCAGCAGCCAAGATCTCCGGCTAGCGGGGGGGACAGATACGCAGTATTTT
-	TRBV5-1	TRBJ2-3	-	CASSFSGASDTQYF	TGCGCCAGCAGCTTCTCCGGGGCGTCAGATACGCAGTATTTT
-	TRBV7-9	TRBJ2-4	-	CASSFFENIQYF	TGTGCCAGCAGCTTCTTTGAGAACATTCAGTACTTC
TRBD1	TRBV5-1	TRBJ2-5	few	CASTRQGAETQYF	TGCGCCAGCACCCGACAGGGGGCGGAGACCCAGTACTTC
TRBD2	TRBV7-7	TRBJ2-5	few	CASSSGGLVETQYF	TGTGCCAGCAGCTCGGGGGGATTGGTGGAGACCCAGTACTTC
-	TRBV11-2	TRBJ2-6	-	CASSLQTSGANVLTF	TGTGCCAGCAGCTTACAGACCTCTGGGGCCAACGTCCTGACTTTC
-	TRBV7-9	TRBJ1-3	few	CASSRPGNSGNTIYF	TGTGCCAGCAGTCGTCCGGGAAACTCTGGAAACACCATATATTTT
-	TRBV7-2	TRBJ1-1	many	CASSLYGTEAFF	TGTGCCAGCAGCTTATATGGCACTGAAGCTTTCTTT
-	TRBV7-2	TRBJ2-7	-	CASSLKAPEQYF	TGTGCCAGCAGCTTGAAGGCTCCCGAGCAGTACTTC
-	TRBV12-3/TRBV12-4	TRBJ2-5	few	CASRRQVQETQYF	TGTGCCAGCAGGCGTCAAGTTCAAGAGACCCAGTACTTC
-	TRBV5-1	TRBJ2-7	-	CASSLVQSSYEQYF	TGCGCCAGCAGCTTGGTCCAGAGCTCCTACGAGCAGTACTTC
-	TRBV5-1	TRBJ2-5	-	CASSLAPGIQETQYF	TGCGCCAGCAGCTTGGCTCCAGGAATACAAGAGACCCAGTACTTC
-	TRBV28	TRBJ2-6	few	CASSQGGRGANVLTF	TGTGCCAGCAGTCAGGGGGGTCGCGGGGCCAACGTCCTGACTTTC
-	TRBV5-1	TRBJ1-1	-	CASSPGRPEAFF	TGCGCCAGCAGCCCAGGACGCCCTGAAGCTTTCTTT
TRBD2	TRBV7-3	TRBJ2-3	-	CASSAGTSGVSDTQYF	TGTGCCAGCAGCGCTGGGACTAGCGGGGTGTCAGATACGCAGTATTTT
TRBD1	TRBV5-1	TRBJ1-3	-	CASSFDRVDTIYF	TGCGCCAGCAGTTTCGACAGGGTGGACACCATATATTTT
-	TRBV18	TRBJ2-3	few	CASSPSGLGTDTQYF	TGTGCCAGCTCACCTTCGGGCCTCGGCACAGATACGCAGTATTTT
-	TRBV28	TRBJ2-5	few	CASSTTGGAETQYF	TGTGCCAGCAGTACCACCGGCGGCGCGGAGACCCAGTACTTC
-	TRBV12-3/TRBV12-4	TRBJ2-3	few	CASSLAGYTQYF	TGTGCCAGCAGTTTGGCGGGGTATACGCAGTATTTT
-	TRBV24-1	TRBJ2-3	few	CATSDPLGRSSTDTQYF	TGTGCCACCAGTGATCCCCTGGGCAGATCTAGCACAGATACGCAGTATTTT
-	TRBV7-2	TRBJ1-1	many	CASSLGTGYEAFF	TGTGCCAGCAGCTTAGGTACAGGGTATGAAGCTTTCTTT
-	TRBV7-6	TRBJ1-3	few	CASSSTVPGNTIYF	TGTGCCAGCAGCTCCACAGTCCCTGGAAACACCATATATTTT
TRBD1	TRBV27	TRBJ2-5	many	CASSSQGRETQYF	TGTGCCAGCAGTTCACAGGGGCGGGAGACCCAGTACTTC
TRBD2	TRBV29-1	TRBJ2-3	once	CSGRLAGRTDTQYF	TGCAGCGGACGACTAGCGGGTAGGACAGATACGCAGTATTTT
TRBD2	TRBV3-1	TRBJ2-1	many	CASSRTTSGVYNEQFF	TGTGCCAGCAGTCGTACAACTAGCGGGGTCTACAATGAGCAGTTCTTC
-	TRBV27	TRBJ1-2	-	CASSLLAGEGYTF	TGTGCCAGCAGTTTATTAGCAGGGGAAGGCTACACCTTC
-	TRBV7-9	TRBJ1-1	-	CASSPWLNTEAFF	TGTGCCAGCAGCCCCTGGCTGAACACTGAAGCTTTCTTT